This TCR beta chain was sequenced in a study of T cell responses to AZD1222 COVID-19 vaccine. The repertoire was sequenced with immunoSEQ multiplex PCR; TCRdb's copy has only in-frame clones and lacks some. The sample lists about 56,000 clones; approximately 83% were seen once. Per germline, CDR1 PRHDT and CDR2 FYEKMQ (reference sequence). This CDR3 is built from 16 residues. Trimming removed 4 bases from V and 0 bases from J, with 15 bases in between. This clone was recorded only once. Specimen: peripheral blood, collected on day 0 of AZD1222 vaccination. The source is an adult in good health. This chain joins TRBV13 and TRBJ1-1, with a tentative D call TRBD1 (6 bases). The CDR3 coding sequence is TGTGCCAGCAGCTGGGGTGATGGACAGATGAACACTGAAGCTTTCTTT. Encoded protein: CASSWGDGQMNTEAFF.